These 26 T cell receptor beta chains originate from one sample sequenced in a study of CD8+ T cells in alopecia areata. Treatment in this sample: oral pan-JAK inhibitor, 5-10 mg twice daily. Sequencing templates came from extracted RNA that was reverse transcribed into cDNA. Data came from immunoSEQ multiplex PCR; TCRdb stores just in-frame clones and leaves some out. This sample carries about 210,000 clones, roughly 40% of them seen once, and the ten largest clones take 2% to 3%. Sequenced material: CD4+ T cells sorted from blood, taken at roughly week 36, from a patient treated with tofacitinib. The receptors here all came from a human donor with alopecia areata.

This clone was detected only a few times. The genes are TRBV5-1 and TRBJ2-5; 11 positions match TRBD2. Trimming at V came to 3 bases and at J to 7 bases, leaving 8 bases not matched to a gene. CDR3 length equals 15 residues. Germline V lookup: CDR1 SGHRS, CDR2 YFSETQ. The CDR3: CASSSGLAESGTQYF. CDR3 nucleotide sequence: TGCGCCAGCAGCTCGGGACTAGCGGAGTCAGGGACCCAGTACTTC.

This chain links TRBV29-1 with TRBJ2-3; D remains ambiguous. CDR3 length: 12 amino acids. V lost 6 bases, J lost 5 bases, and 12 bases lay in between. Germline V CDR1 and CDR2: SQVTM, ANQGSEA. As DNA, the CDR3 is TGCAGCGTATCGACGGTAGGAGATACGCAGTATTTT. This sequence encodes CSVSTVGDTQYF.

V usage is TRBV5-1 and J usage is TRBJ1-2; no firm D call. The length of the CDR3 is 15 residues. Germline V gene data show CDR1 as SGHRS and CDR2 as YFSETQ. Trimming pared 0 bases from V and 8 bases from J, leaving 17 bases between. The CDR3 reads CASSLASTPSGGYTF. CDR3 coding DNA: TGCGCCAGCAGCTTGGCCAGTACACCCTCTGGGGGCTACACCTTC.

A word on this clone: The sample carries other DNA sequences with the same CDR3. The rearrangement uses TRBV18 and TRBJ1-1; D not certain. CDR1 KGHSH and CDR2 LQKENI come from the germline V gene. The CDR3 spans 13 residues. The ends were cut back, 2 bases at V and 0 bases at J, with 4 bases in the middle. The CDR3 sequence is CASSPELNTEAFF. CDR3 coding DNA: TGTGCCAGCTCACCAGAGCTGAACACTGAAGCTTTCTTT.

This clone was seen a handful of times. The J gene is TRBJ2-7, the V gene TRBV29-1, with D possibly being TRBD1 (6 bases). The CDR3 runs 11 residues. Germline V gene sequence: CDR1 SQVTM, CDR2 ANQGSEA. V was shortened by 5 bases and J by 8 bases, with 13 bases between the two germline ends. CDR3 nucleotide sequence: TGCAGCGTTCCGGGTAGGGGGAAGCAGTACTTC. It encodes CSVPGRGKQYF.

In this sample, this clone turned up a few times. In the same sample, other DNA sequences code for this CDR3. The genes are TRBV15 and TRBJ2-1, with D unclear. Germline V gives CDR1 LNHNV, CDR2 YYDKDF (reference sequence). V was shortened by 1 base and J by 9 bases, with 4 bases between the two germline ends. CDR3 length: 11 residues. CDR3 sequence (DNA): TGTGCCACCAGCAGAGGCCCTGAGCAGTTCTTC. This sequence encodes CATSRGPEQFF.

With respect to this clone: The same CDR3 arises from other DNA sequences in this sample as well. This chain connects TRBV30 to TRBJ1-5; D remains unclear. This CDR3 has 12 amino acids. The V end lost 0 bases, the J end lost 4 bases, and 4 bases lay between the germline ends. Germline values: CDR1 GTSNPN, CDR2 SVGIG (reference sequence). The CDR3 is CAWSVRNQPQHF. The CDR3 nucleotides read TGTGCCTGGAGTGTACGGAATCAGCCCCAGCATTTT.

The CDR3 loop reads CAWSYKRTGMNTEAFF. The DNA of the CDR3 is TGTGCCTGGAGTTACAAACGCACAGGTATGAACACTGAAGCTTTCTTT. The rearrangement joins TRBV30 to TRBJ1-1; TRBD1 is a possible D gene (5 bases). Germline assignment: CDR1 GTSNPN and CDR2 SVGIG (reference sequence). The V end was cut by 2 bases, the J end by 0 bases, with 16 bases between. The CDR3 length is 16 residues.

This clone was seen ten or more times. This chain joins TRBV30 and TRBJ2-7; 9 bases match TRBD1. V was pared by 3 bases and J by 5 bases, with 8 bases of the junction left unmatched. The CDR3 covers 14 residues. Looked up from germline, CDR1 is GTSNPN and CDR2 is SVGIG (reference sequence). CDR3 DNA: TGTGCCTGGAGCTCGGGACAGGGTAACGACGAGCAGTACTTC. As protein: CAWSSGQGNDEQYF.

This clone was counted only a few times. The DNA of the CDR3 is TGCAGCGTTAGGCTAGCGGGAGAAACCCAGTACTTC. It codes for CSVRLAGETQYF. The chain is built from TRBV29-1 and TRBJ2-5, with 10 nucleotides matching TRBD2. V was pared by 5 bases and J by 8 bases, with 5 bases of the junction left unmatched. Germline values: CDR1 SQVTM, CDR2 ANQGSEA. The CDR3 loop spans 12 amino acids.

This clone was detected only a few times. The chain joins TRBV27 to TRBJ1-2; maybe TRBD1 (5 bases). V lost 6 bases, J lost 4 bases, and 15 bases lay in between. The V gene's germline CDR1 is MNHEY and CDR2 SMNVEV (reference sequence). This CDR3 region has 14 residues. CDR3 residues: CASSSRGDLYGYTF. The CDR3, as DNA: TGTGCCAGCAGCTCTCGCGGGGACCTCTATGGCTACACCTTC.

The chain carries TRBV20-1 and TRBJ2-7; D call uncertain. The length of the CDR3 is 10 residues. CDR1 and CDR2 from the germline V gene are DFQATT and SNEGSKA (reference sequence). The V and J ends lost 6 bases and 5 bases respectively, with 8 bases between them. The CDR3 DNA is TGCAGTGCCCTGAGCCACGAGCAGTACTTC. It yields the protein CSALSHEQYF.

The chain recombines TRBV7-2 with TRBJ2-5; TRBD2 might be the D (6 bases). Per the germline V gene, CDR1 is SGHTA and CDR2 is FQGNSA. Trimming shortened V by 5 bases and J by 6 bases, and 19 bases separated the two germline ends. The CDR3 runs 15 residues. CDR3 DNA sequence: TGTGCCAGCAGCCGAACCGACCAGGAGGGGAAGACCCAGTACTTC. It specifies CASSRTDQEGKTQYF.

V usage is TRBV18 and J usage is TRBJ2-5; unclear D gene. V was trimmed by 4 bases and J by 6 bases, leaving 15 bases between them. This CDR3 has 14 residues. The germline V gene has CDR1 KGHSH and CDR2 LQKENI. The CDR3 sequence is CASSQTAGWQTQYF. Written as DNA, the CDR3 is TGTGCCAGCTCACAGACGGCAGGCTGGCAGACCCAGTACTTC.

The chain has TRBV29-1 and TRBJ2-1, with TRBD2 as a possible D gene (5 bases). CDR3 length: 12 residues. Trimming took off 6 bases at V and 12 bases at J, with 18 bases between the two ends. Germline CDR1 reads SQVTM; CDR2 reads ANQGSEA. CDR3 protein: CSVDSGQGRQFF. As DNA, the CDR3 is TGCAGCGTGGACTCCGGCCAAGGCCGGCAGTTCTTC.

The V call is TRBV28, the J call TRBJ2-7, with D perhaps TRBD1 (5 bases). CDR1 is MDHEN and CDR2 is SYDVKM in the germline V gene. The CDR3 runs to 13 residues. V lost 9 bases, J lost 2 bases, and 14 bases lay in between. CDR3 DNA: TGTGCCAGTAGGGGCCCTTCGACCTACGAGCAGTACTTC. It codes for CASRGPSTYEQYF.

The chain links TRBV29-1 to TRBJ2-5, with 11 bases matching TRBD1. The junction had 7 bases not matched to a gene; V was cut back by 6 bases and J by 7 bases. Germline V CDR1 and CDR2: SQVTM, ANQGSEA. The CDR3 runs to 13 residues. The CDR3 region has the DNA TGCAGCGTAGGGACAGGGGGGCCAGTGACCCAGTACTTC. Translation: CSVGTGGPVTQYF.

V is TRBV6-1 and J is TRBJ1-2; the D gene is possibly TRBD1 (6 bases). Germline-derived CDR1 and CDR2 are MNHNS and SASEGT. The CDR3 has 12 residues. V lost 4 bases and J 8 bases, leaving 11 bases between the germline ends. The CDR3 protein is CASSVSGTGYTF. The CDR3 DNA follows: TGTGCCAGCAGTGTTTCCGGGACAGGCTACACCTTC.

In regard to this clone: Sequence at one end of the junction differs from germline and may be a read error. The chain has TRBV11-2 and TRBJ1-4, with D possibly matching TRBD1 (5 bases). From germline, CDR1 is SGHAT and CDR2 FQNNGV. The CDR3 spans 11 residues. For the CDR3, the DNA is TGTGCCAGCAGCTCCGGGACGATGAATGTTTTT. Amino acid sequence: CASSSGTMNVF.

The V call is TRBV6-5, the J call TRBJ1-2; a weak D match, TRBD1 (6 bases). The length of the CDR3 is 15 residues. From germline, CDR1 is MNHEY and CDR2 SVGAGI. Trimming pared 4 bases from V and 2 bases from J, leaving 14 bases between. The CDR3: CASSSLGQLNYGYTF. Here the CDR3 DNA reads TGTGCCAGCAGTTCCCTTGGACAGCTCAACTATGGCTACACCTTC.

This clone showed up just a few times. This specimen includes other DNA sequences encoding the same CDR3. The chain uses TRBV7-9 and TRBJ1-1; D is unclear. The CDR3 runs to 13 residues. Trimming shortened V by 0 bases and J by 4 bases, and 6 bases separated the two germline ends. Germline V CDR1 and CDR2: SEHNR, FQNEAQ (reference sequence). The CDR3 DNA follows: TGTGCCAGCAGCTTAGCGGGTTTCACTGAAGCTTTCTTT. This encodes CASSLAGFTEAFF.

The chain recombines TRBV29-1 with TRBJ2-4; 7 bases are a match to TRBD2. V gave up 0 bases and J gave up 0 bases; unmatched junction bases: 5. Germline CDR1 reads SQVTM; CDR2 reads ANQGSEA. The CDR3 runs 16 residues. The CDR3 is CSVEDRLAQAKNIQYF. In DNA form, the CDR3 reads TGCAGCGTTGAAGACCGACTAGCACAAGCCAAAAACATTCAGTACTTC.

This chain connects TRBV7-2 to TRBJ2-3, with unresolved D. V gave up 5 bases and J gave up 7 bases, with 13 bases separating them. Germline V gene data show CDR1 as SGHTA and CDR2 as FQGNSA. The CDR3 has 13 amino acids. The CDR3 loop reads CASSLLGWYTQYF. The DNA of the CDR3 is TGTGCCAGCAGCCTCCTCGGGTGGTATACGCAGTATTTT.

The chain has TRBV2 and TRBJ1-2; a possible D gene is TRBD1 (6 bases). This CDR3 spans 13 amino acids. Trimming took 6 bases from V and 4 from J, leaving 12 bases between them. Germline-derived CDR1 and CDR2 are SNHLY and FYNNEI. This chain's CDR3 is CASSVDRSYGYTF. CDR3 sequence (DNA): TGTGCCAGCAGCGTGGACAGATCCTATGGCTACACCTTC.

The chain links TRBV5-1 to TRBJ2-2; maybe TRBD1 (5 bases). Per the germline V gene, CDR1 is SGHRS and CDR2 is YFSETQ. The CDR3 length is 15 residues. The V end was cut by 4 bases, the J end by 5 bases, with 15 bases between. The CDR3 coding sequence is TGCGCCAGCAGCGTGGACAACCCAGAGACCGGGGAGCTGTTTTTT. Translating it yields CASSVDNPETGELFF.

This clone was seen a handful of times. The chain uses TRBV30 and TRBJ2-7; the match to TRBD2 covers 11 bases. The CDR3 totals 13 residues. Germline loops: CDR1 GTSNPN, CDR2 SVGIG (reference sequence). Trimming removed 3 bases from V and 3 bases from J; junction bases left unmatched: 1. Written as DNA, the CDR3 is TGTGCCTGGAGAGGACTAGCGGGCTACGAGCAGTACTTC. Amino acid sequence: CAWRGLAGYEQYF.